The rows below give T cell receptor beta chains drawn from one sample of a study of OX40 agonist ivuxolimab in advanced cancers. TCRdb keeps only in-frame clones here, not all; method: immunoSEQ multiplex PCR. The table lists around 100,000 clones, roughly 89% of them singletons. The input for sequencing was CD4+ or CD8+ T cells sorted from blood, taken in a trial of the OX40 agonist ivuxolimab. The receptors originated from an adult with an advanced solid tumor such as melanoma, head and neck, liver or kidney cancer. The CDR3 runs from the conserved cysteine through the conserved F or W. The D gene is left open where the match is weak. Size tells how often a clone was seen (once, few, many) or the class of an expanded clone, and some rows leave it out.

clone size	V gene	J gene	D gene	CDR3 protein	CDR3 DNA
few	TRBV19	TRBJ1-2	TRBD1	CASTGTGYGYTF	TGTGCCAGTACGGGGACAGGCTATGGCTACACCTTC
NA	TRBV6-6	TRBJ1-1	NA	CASSTRGRNTEAFF	TGTGCCAGCAGTACCCGGGGGAGGAACACTGAAGCTTTCTTT
once	TRBV5-4	TRBJ2-2	NA	CASSLSGRNTGELFF	TGTGCCAGCAGCTTGTCCGGGAGGAACACCGGGGAGCTGTTTTTT
NA	TRBV28	TRBJ1-2	NA	CASTPPGRGVGGYTF	TGTGCCAGCACCCCACCCGGCAGGGGAGTTGGGGGCTACACCTTC
once	TRBV27	TRBJ2-7	TRBD1	CANIKGAKTYEQYF	TGTGCCAACATTAAGGGGGCGAAGACCTACGAGCAGTACTTC
NA	TRBV5-1	TRBJ1-2	TRBD1	CATGTADNYGYTF	TGCGCCACCGGGACAGCTGATAACTATGGCTACACCTTC
NA	TRBV11-2	TRBJ1-2	NA	CASSLELTGVNYGYTF	TGTGCCAGCAGCTTAGAGTTGACGGGGGTCAACTATGGCTACACCTTC
NA	TRBV5-1	TRBJ1-3	TRBD1	CASSSGGLSGNTIYF	TGCGCCAGCAGCTCAGGGGGCCTCTCTGGAAACACCATATATTTT
NA	TRBV6-5	TRBJ2-1	NA	CASSYSLDNEQFF	TGTGCCAGCAGTTACTCACTAGACAATGAGCAGTTCTTC
NA	TRBV18	TRBJ2-1	TRBD1	CASSTDRGGYNEQFF	TGTGCCAGCTCGACCGACAGGGGTGGGTACAATGAGCAGTTCTTC